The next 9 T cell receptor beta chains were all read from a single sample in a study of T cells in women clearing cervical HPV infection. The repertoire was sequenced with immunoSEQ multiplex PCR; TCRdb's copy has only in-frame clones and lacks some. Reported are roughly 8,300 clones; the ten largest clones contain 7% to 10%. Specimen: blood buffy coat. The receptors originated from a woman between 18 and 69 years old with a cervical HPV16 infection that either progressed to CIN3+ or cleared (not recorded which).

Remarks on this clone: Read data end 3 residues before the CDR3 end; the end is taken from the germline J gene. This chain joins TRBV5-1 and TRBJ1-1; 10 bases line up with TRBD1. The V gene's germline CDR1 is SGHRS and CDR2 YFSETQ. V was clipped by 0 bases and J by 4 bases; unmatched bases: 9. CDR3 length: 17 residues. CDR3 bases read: TGCGCCAGCAGCTTGGCGCCTCGGACAGGGGGGGGCACTGAA. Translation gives CASSLAPRTGGGTE. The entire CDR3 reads CASSLAPRTGGGTEAFF.

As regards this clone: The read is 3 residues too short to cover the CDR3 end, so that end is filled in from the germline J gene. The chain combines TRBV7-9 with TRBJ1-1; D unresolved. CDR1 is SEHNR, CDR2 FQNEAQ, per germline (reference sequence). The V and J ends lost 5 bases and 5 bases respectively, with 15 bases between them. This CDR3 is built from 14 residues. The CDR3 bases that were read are TGTGCCAGCAGCCCAACTCTCGGGTATACTGAA. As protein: CASSPTLGYTE. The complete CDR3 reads CASSPTLGYTEAFF.

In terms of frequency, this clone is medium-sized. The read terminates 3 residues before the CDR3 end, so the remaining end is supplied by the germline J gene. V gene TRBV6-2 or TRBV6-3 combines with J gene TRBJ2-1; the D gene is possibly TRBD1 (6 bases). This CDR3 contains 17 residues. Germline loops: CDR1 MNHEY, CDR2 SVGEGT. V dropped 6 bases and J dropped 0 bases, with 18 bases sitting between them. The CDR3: CASRKEQGPSSYNEQFF. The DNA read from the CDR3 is TGTGCCAGCAGGAAAGAGCAGGGGCCCAGCTCCTACAATGAG.

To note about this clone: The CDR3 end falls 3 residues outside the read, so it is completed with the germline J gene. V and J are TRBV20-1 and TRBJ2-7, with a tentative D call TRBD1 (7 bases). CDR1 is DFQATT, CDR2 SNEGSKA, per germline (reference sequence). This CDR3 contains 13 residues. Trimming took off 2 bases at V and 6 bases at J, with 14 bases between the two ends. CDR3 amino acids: CSARRQGLGEQYF. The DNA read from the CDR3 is TGCAGTGCTAGAAGACAGGGACTGGGCGAG.

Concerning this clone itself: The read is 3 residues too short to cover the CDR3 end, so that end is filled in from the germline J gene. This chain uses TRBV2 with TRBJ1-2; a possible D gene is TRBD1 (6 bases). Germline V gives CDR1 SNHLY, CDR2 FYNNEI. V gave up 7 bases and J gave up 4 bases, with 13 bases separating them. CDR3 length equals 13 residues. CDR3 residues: CASTPQGTYGYTF. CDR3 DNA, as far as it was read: TGTGCCAGCACACCACAGGGAACCTATGGC. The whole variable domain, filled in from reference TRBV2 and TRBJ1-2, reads EPEVTQTPSHQVTQMGQEVILRCVPISNHLYFYWYRQILGQKVEFLVSFYNNEISEKSEIFDDQFSVERPDGSNFTLKIRSTKLEDSAMYFCASTPQGTYGYTFGSGTRLTVV.

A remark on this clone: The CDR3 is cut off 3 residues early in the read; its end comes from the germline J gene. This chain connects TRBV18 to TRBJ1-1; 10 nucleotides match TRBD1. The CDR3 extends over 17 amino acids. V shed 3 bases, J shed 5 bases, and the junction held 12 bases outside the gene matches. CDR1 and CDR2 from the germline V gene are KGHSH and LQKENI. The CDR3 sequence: CASSPRTGGTVGTEAFF. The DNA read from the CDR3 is TGTGCCAGCTCACCGCGGACAGGGGGGACGGTAGGTACTGAA.

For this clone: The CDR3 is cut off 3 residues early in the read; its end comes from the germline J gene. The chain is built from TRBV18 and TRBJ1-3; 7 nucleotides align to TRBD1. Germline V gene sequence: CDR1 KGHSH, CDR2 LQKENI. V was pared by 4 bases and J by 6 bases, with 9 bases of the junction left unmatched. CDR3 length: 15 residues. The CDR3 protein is CASSQTGPPENTIYF. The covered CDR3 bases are TGTGCCAGCTCACAGACAGGGCCTCCTGAAAACACC.

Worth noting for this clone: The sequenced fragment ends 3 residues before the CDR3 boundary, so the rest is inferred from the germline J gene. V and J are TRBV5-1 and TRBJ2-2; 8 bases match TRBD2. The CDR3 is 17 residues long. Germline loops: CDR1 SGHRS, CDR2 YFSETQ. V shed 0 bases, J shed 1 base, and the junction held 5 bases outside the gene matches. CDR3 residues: CASSLAAGGRNTGELFF. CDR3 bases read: TGCGCCAGCAGCTTGGCCGCGGGGGGCCGGAACACCGGGGAG.

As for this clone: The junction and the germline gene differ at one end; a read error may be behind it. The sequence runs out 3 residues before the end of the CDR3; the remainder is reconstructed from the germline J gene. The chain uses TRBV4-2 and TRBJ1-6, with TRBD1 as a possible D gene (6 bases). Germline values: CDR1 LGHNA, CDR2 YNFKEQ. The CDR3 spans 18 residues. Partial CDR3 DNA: TGCGCCAGCGCGATGGTAACAGGGAATAGAGCCTATAATTCACCC. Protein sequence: CASAMVTGNRAYNSP. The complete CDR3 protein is CASAMVTGNRAYNSPLHF.